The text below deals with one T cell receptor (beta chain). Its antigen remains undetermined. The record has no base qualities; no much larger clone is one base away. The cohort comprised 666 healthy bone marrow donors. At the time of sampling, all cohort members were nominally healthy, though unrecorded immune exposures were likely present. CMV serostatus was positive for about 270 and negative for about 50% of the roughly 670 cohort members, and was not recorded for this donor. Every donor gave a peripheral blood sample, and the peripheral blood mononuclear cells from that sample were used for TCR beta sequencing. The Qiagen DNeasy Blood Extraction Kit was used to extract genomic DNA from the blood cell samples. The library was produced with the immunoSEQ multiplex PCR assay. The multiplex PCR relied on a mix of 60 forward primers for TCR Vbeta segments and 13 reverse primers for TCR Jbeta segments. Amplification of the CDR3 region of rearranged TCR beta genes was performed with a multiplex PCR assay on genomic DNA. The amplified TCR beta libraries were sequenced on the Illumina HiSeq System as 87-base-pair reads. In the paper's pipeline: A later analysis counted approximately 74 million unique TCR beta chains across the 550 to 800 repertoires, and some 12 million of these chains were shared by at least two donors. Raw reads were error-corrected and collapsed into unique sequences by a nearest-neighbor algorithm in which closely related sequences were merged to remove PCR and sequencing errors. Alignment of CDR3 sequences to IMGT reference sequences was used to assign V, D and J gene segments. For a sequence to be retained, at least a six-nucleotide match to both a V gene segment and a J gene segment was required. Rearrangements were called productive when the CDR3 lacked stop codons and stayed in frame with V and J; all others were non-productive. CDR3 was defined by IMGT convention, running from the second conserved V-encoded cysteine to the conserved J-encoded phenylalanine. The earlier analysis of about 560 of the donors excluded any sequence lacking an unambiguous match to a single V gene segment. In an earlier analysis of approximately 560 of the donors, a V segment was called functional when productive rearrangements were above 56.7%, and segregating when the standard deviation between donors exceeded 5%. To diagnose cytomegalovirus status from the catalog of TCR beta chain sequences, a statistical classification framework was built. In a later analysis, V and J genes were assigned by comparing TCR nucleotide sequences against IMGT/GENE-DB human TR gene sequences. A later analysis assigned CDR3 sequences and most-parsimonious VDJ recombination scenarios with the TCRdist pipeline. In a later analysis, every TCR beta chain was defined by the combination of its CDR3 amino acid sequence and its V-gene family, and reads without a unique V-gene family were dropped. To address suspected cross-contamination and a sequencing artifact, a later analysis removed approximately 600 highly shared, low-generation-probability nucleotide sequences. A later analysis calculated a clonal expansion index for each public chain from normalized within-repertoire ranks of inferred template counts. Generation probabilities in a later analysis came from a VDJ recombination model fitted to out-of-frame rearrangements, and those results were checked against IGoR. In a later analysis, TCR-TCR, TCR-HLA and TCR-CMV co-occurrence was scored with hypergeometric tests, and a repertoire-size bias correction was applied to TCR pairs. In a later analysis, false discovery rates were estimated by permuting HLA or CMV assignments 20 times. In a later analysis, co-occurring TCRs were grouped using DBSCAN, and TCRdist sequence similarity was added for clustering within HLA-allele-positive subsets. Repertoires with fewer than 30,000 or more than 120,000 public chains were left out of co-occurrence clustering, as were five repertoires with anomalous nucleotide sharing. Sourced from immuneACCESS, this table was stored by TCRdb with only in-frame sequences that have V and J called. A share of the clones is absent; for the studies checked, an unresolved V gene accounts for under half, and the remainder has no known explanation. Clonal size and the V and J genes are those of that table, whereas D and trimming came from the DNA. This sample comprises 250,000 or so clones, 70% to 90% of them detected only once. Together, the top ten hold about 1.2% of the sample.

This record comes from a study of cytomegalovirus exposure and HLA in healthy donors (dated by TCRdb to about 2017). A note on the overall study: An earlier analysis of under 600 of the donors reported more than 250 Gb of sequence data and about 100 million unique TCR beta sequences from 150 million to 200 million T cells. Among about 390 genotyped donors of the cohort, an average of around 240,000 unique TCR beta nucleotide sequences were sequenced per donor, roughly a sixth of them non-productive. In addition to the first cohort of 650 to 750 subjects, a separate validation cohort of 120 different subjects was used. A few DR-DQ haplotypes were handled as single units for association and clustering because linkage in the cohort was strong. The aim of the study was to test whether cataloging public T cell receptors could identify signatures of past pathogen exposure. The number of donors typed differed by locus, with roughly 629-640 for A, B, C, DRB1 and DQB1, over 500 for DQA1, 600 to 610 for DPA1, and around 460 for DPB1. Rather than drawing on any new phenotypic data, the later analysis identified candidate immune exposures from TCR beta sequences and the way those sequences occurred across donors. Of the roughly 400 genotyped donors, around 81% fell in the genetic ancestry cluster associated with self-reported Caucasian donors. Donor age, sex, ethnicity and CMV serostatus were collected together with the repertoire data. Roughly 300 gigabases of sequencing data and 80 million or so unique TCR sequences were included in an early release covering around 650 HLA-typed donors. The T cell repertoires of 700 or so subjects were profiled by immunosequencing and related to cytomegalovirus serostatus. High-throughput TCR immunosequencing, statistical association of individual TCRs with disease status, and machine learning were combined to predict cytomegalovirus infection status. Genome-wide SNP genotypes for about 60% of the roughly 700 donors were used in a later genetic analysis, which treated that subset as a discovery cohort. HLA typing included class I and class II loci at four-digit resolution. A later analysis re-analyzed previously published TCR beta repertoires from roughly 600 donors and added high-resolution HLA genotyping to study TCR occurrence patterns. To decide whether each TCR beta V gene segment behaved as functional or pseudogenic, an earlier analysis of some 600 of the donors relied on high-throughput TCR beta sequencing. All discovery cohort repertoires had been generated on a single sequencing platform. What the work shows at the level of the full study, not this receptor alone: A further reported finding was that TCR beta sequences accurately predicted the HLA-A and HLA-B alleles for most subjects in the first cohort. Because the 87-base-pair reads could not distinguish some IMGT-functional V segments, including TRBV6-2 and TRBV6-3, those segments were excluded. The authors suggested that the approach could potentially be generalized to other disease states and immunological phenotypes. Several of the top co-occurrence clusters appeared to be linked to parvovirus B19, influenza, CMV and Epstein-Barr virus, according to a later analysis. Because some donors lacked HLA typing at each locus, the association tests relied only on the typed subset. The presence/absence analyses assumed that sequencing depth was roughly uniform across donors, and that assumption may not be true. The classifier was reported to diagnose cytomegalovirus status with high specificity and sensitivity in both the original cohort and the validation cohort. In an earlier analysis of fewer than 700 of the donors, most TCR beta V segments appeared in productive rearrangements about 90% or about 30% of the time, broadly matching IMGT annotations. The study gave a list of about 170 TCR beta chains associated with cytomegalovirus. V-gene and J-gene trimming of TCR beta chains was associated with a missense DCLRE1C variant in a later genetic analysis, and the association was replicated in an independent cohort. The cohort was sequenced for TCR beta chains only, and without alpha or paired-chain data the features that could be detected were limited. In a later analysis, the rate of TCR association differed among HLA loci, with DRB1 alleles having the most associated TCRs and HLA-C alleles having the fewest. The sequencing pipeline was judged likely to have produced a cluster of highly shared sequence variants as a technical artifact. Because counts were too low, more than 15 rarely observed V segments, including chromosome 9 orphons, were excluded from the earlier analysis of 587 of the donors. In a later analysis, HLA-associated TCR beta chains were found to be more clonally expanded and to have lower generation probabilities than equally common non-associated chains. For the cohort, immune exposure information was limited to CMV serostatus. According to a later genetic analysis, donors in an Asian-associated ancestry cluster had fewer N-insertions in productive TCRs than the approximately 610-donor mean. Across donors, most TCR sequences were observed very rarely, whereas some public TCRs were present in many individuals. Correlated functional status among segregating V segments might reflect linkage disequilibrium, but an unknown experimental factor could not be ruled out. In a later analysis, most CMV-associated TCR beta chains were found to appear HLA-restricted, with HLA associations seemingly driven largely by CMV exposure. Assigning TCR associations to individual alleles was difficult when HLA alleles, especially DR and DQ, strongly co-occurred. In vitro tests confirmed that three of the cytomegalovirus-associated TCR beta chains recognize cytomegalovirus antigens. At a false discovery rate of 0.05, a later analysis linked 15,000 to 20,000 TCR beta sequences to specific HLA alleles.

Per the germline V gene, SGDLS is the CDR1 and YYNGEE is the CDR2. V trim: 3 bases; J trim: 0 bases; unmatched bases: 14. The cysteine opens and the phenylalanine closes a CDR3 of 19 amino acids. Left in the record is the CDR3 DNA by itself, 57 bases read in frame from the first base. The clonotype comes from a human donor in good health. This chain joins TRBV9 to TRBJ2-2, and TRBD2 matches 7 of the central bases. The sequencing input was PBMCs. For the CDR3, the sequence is CASSASGTNPLANTGELFF. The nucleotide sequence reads TGTGCCAGCAGCGCCTCCGGGACTAACCCCCTTGCGAACACCGGGGAGCTGTTTTTT.